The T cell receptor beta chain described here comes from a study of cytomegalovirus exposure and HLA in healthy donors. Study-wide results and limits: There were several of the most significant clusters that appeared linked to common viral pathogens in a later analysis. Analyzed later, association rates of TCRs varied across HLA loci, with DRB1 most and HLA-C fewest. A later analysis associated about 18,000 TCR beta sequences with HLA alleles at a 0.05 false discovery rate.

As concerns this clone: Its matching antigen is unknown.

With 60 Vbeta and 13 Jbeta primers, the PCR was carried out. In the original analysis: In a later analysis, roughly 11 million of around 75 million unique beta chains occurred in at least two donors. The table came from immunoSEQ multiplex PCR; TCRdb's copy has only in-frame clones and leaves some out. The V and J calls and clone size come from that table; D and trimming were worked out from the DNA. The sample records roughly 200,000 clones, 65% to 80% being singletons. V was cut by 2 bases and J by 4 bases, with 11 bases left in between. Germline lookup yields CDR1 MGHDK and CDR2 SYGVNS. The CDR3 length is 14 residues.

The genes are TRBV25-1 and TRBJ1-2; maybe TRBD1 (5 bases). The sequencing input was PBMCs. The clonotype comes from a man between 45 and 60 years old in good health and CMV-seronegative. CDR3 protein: CASSEGAGLYGYTF. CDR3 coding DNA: TGTGCCAGCAGTGAAGGCGCGGGGCTCTATGGCTACACCTTC.